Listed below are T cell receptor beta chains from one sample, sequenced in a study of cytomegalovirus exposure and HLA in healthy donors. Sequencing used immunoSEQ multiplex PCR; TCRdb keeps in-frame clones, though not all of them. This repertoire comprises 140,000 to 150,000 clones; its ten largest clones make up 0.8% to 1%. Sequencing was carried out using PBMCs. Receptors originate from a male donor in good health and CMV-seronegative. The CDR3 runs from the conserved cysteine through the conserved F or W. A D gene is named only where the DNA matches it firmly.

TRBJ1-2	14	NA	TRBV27	CASRWGGGAYGYTF	TGTGCCAGCAGGTGGGGTGGAGGGGCCTATGGCTACACCTTC
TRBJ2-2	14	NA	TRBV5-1	CASSLGVNTGELFF	TGCGCCAGCAGCTTGGGAGTTAACACCGGGGAGCTGTTTTTT
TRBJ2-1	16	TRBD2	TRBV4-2	CASSQTGTSGVNEQFF	TGTGCCAGCAGCCAAACCGGGACTAGCGGGGTCAATGAGCAGTTCTTC
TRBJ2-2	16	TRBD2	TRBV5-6	CASSLRAGENTGELFF	TGTGCCAGCAGCTTGAGGGCGGGAGAGAACACCGGGGAGCTGTTTTTT
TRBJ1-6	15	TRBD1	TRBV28	CASRSQGIYNSPLHF	TGTGCCAGCAGATCACAGGGGATCTATAATTCACCCCTCCACTTT
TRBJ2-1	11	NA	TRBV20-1	CSARRGNEQFF	TGCAGTGCGCGCAGGGGAAATGAGCAGTTCTTC
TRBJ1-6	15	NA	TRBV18	CASSTGGQNNSPLHF	TGTGCCAGCTCAACGGGCGGACAGAACAATTCACCCCTCCACTTT
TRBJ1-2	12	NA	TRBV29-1	CSVVGGPHGYTF	TGCAGCGTTGTTGGTGGCCCCCATGGCTACACCTTC
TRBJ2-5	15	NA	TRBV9	CASSPTLAAQETQYF	TGTGCCAGCAGCCCGACTTTAGCGGCCCAAGAGACCCAGTACTTC
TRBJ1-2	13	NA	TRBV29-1	CSAREGSLYGYTF	TGCAGCGCCCGGGAAGGGAGTCTCTATGGCTACACCTTC
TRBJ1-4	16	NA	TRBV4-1	CASSQGTSTTNEKLFF	TGCGCCAGCAGCCAAGGAACTTCTACAACTAATGAAAAACTGTTTTTT
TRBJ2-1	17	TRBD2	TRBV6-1	CASSGLGLAGPYNEQFF	TGTGCCAGCAGTGGGTTGGGACTAGCGGGTCCCTACAATGAGCAGTTCTTC
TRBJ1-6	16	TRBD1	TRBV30	CAWSAHFGQGGSPLHF	TGTGCCTGGAGTGCCCACTTCGGACAGGGGGGATCACCCCTCCACTTT
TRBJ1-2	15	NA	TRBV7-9	CASSQGTSGGYGYTF	TGTGCCAGCAGCCAAGGGACATCGGGGGGGTATGGCTACACCTTC
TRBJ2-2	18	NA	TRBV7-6	CASSLNPGTSPSSGELFF	TGTGCCAGCAGCCTCAACCCCGGGACATCGCCTAGCTCCGGGGAGCTGTTTTTT
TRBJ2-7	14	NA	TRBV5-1	CASTLGWTVDEQYF	TGCGCCAGCACCCTTGGTTGGACAGTTGACGAGCAGTACTTC
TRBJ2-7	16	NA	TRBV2	CASSFPQGSTVGEQYF	TGTGCCAGCAGCTTCCCCCAGGGCTCGACTGTGGGCGAGCAGTACTTC
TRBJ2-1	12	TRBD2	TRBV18	CASSPSGSEQFF	TGTGCCAGCTCACCTAGCGGGAGTGAGCAGTTCTTC
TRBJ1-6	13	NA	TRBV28	CASSLSRHGLSHF	TGTGCCAGCAGTTTATCCCGACATGGCCTAAGCCACTTT
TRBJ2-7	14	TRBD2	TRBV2	CASRWTSGRGEQYF	TGTGCCAGCAGGTGGACTAGCGGGAGAGGCGAGCAGTACTTC
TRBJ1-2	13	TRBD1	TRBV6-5	CASSWDRVYGYTF	TGTGCCAGCAGTTGGGACAGGGTCTATGGCTACACCTTC
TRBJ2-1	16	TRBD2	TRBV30	CAWSVSLAGEWHEQFF	TGTGCCTGGAGTGTAAGCCTAGCGGGAGAATGGCATGAGCAGTTCTTC
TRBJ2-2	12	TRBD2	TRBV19	CASSRLAGELFF	TGTGCCAGTAGTAGACTAGCGGGAGAGCTGTTTTTT
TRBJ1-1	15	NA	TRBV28	CASSPGTPVNTEAFF	TGTGCCAGCAGTCCGGGGACACCAGTGAACACTGAAGCTTTCTTT
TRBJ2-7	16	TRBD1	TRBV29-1	CSVQGDKGSSLCEQYF	TGCAGCGTCCAGGGGGATAAGGGTTCGTCGTTGTGCGAGCAGTACTTC